What follows is one T cell receptor (beta chain) and its context. The table came from immunoSEQ multiplex PCR; TCRdb's copy has only in-frame clones and leaves some out. The sample lists fewer than 25,000 clones; about 40% were seen once. The V end lost 4 bases, the J end lost 7 bases, and 8 bases lay between the germline ends. The CDR3 spans 11 residues. Germline CDR1 is LNHDA and CDR2 is SQIVND (reference sequence). These data come from a study of graft-versus-host responses after intestinal transplantation. Study as a whole: Among the recipients, transplants were multivisceral, liver-intestinal, or isolated intestinal. General study results and limits: With peak circulating GvH clone levels came an association with early post-transplant HvG declines. In patients with graft-donor T cell macrochimerism, allograft graft-versus-host to host-versus-graft clonal ratios were high.

At the end of the reaction, proliferating CFSE-low CD3+CD4+ and CD3+CD8+ responders were sorted. The TCR sequence derives from a human patient who was an organ donor for intestinal transplantation. The genes are TRBV19 and TRBJ2-7; either TRBD1 or TRBD2 may fit D (5 bases each). This specimen was alloreactive CD4+ T cells from a mixed lymphocyte reaction culture, taken before transplantation. Specified subset: CFSE-low proliferating T cells sorted from roughly six-day pre-transplant mixed lymphocyte reaction (GvH or HvG direction). CDR3 bases: TGTGCCAGTAGTAGGGGACGGGAGCAGTACTTC. Its translation is CASSRGREQYF.